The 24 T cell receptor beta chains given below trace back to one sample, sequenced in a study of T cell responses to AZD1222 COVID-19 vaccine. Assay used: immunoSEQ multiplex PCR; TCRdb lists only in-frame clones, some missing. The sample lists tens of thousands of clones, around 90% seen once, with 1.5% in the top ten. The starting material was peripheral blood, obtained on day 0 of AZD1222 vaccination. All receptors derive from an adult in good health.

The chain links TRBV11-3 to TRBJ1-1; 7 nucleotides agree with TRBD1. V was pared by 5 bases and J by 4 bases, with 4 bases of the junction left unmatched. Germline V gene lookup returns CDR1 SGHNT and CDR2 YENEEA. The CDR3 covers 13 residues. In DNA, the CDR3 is TGTGCCAGCAGCCGACAGGGTGGCACTGAAGCTTTCTTT. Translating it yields CASSRQGGTEAFF.

CDR3 DNA: TGTGCCAGCAGCCAGCTAAGCGGGTCGGTCCAAGAGACCCAGTACTTC. Translated, it gives CASSQLSGSVQETQYF. The chain uses TRBV3-1 (or the pseudogene TRBV3-2) and TRBJ2-5; possible D gene TRBD2, 6 bases. The length of the CDR3 is 16 residues. The V gene lost 3 bases and the J gene lost 1 base, with 15 bases spanning the gap. CDR1 and CDR2 from the germline V gene are LGHDT and YNNKEL (reference sequence).

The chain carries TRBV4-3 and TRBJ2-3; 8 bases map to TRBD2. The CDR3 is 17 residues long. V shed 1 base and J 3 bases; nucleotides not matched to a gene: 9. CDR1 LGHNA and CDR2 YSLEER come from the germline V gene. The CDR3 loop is CASSQARGGGGTDTQYF. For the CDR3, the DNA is TGCGCCAGCAGCCAAGCCCGGGGGGGAGGGGGTACAGATACGCAGTATTTT.

The CDR3 nucleotides read TGTGCCAGCAGTGACCCAGGGGGAGTCAACTATGGCTACACCTTC. Its protein is CASSDPGGVNYGYTF. The chain links TRBV25-1 to TRBJ1-2, with TRBD1 matching 7 bases. This CDR3 spans 15 amino acids. CDR1 is MGHDK, CDR2 SYGVNS, per germline. With V trimmed by 3 bases and J by 2 bases, 6 bases remained unmatched.

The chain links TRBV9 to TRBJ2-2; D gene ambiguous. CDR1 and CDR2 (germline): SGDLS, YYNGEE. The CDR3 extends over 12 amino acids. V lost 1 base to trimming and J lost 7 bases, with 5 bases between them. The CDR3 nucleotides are TGTGCCAGCAGCGTACAAAACGGGGAGCTGTTTTTT. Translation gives CASSVQNGELFF.

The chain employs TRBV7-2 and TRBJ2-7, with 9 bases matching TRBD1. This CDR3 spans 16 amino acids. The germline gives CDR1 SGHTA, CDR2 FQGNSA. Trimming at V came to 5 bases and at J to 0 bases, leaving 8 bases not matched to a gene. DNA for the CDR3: TGTGCCAGCAGCGCCCAGACAGGGGGACCCTCCTACGAGCAGTACTTC. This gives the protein CASSAQTGGPSYEQYF.

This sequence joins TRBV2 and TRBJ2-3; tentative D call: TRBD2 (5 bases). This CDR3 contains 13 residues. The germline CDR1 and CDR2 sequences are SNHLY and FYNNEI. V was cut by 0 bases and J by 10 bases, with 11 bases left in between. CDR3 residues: CASSEARAGAQYF. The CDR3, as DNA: TGTGCCAGCAGTGAAGCGAGAGCCGGGGCGCAGTATTTT.

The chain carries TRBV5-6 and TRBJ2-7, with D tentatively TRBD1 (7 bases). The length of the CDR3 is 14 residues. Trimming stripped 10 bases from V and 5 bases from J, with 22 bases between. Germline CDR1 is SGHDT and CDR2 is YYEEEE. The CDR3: CASTRGLERHEQYF. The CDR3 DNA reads TGTGCCTCGACTAGGGGGCTGGAGAGGCACGAGCAGTACTTC.

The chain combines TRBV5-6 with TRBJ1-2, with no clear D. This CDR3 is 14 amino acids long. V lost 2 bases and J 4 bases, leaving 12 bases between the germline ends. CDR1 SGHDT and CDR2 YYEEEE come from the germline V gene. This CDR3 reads CASSLGIQFYGYTF. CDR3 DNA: TGTGCCAGCAGCTTAGGCATTCAGTTCTATGGCTACACCTTC.

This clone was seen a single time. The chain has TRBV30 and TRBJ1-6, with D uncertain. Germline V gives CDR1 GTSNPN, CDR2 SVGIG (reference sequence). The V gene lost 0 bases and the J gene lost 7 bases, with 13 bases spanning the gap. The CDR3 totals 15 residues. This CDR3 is CAWSVQQTANSPLHF. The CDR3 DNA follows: TGTGCCTGGAGTGTACAGCAGACGGCCAATTCACCCCTCCACTTT.

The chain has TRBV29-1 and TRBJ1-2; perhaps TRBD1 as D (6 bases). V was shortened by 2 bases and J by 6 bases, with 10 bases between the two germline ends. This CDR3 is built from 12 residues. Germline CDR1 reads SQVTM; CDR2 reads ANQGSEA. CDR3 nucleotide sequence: TGCAGCGTTGAAAGGGGGGGAGATGGCTACACCTTC. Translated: CSVERGGDGYTF.

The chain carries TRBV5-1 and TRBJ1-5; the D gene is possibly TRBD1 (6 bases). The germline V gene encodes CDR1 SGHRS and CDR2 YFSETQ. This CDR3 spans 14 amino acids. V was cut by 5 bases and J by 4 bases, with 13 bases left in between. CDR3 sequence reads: CASSLGGENQPQHF. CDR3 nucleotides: TGCGCCAGCAGTTTAGGGGGGGAGAATCAGCCCCAGCATTTT.

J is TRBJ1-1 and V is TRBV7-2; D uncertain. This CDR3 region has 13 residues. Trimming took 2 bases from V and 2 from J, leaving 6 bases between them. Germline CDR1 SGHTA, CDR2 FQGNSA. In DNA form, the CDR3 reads TGTGCCAGCAGCTTATCAGTTAACACTGAAGCTTTCTTT. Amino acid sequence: CASSLSVNTEAFF. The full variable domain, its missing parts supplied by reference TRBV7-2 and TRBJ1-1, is GAGVSQSPSNKVTEKGKDVELRCDPISGHTALYWYRQSLGQGLEFLIYFQGNSAPDKSGLPSDRFSAERTGGSVSTLTIQRTQQEDSAVYLCASSLSVNTEAFFGQGTRLTVV.

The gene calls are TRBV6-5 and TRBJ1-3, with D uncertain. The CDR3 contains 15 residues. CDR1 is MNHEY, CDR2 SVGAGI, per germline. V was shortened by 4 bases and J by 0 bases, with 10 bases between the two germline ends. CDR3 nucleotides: TGTGCCAGCAGTTTAACAGAATACTCTGGAAACACCATATATTTT. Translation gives CASSLTEYSGNTIYF.

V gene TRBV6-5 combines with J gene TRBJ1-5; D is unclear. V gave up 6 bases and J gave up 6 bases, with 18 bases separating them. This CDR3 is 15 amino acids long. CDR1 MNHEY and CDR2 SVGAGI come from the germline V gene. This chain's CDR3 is CASSYTSREGQPQHF. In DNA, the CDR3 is TGTGCCAGCAGCTATACCTCGCGGGAGGGTCAGCCCCAGCATTTT.

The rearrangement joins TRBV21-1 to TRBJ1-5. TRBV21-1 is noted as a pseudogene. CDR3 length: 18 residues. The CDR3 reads CASSRKNGIGSDYQPQHF. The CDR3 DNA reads TGTGCCAGCAGCCGCAAGAACGGTATTGGGTCCGACTATCAGCCCCAGCATTTT.

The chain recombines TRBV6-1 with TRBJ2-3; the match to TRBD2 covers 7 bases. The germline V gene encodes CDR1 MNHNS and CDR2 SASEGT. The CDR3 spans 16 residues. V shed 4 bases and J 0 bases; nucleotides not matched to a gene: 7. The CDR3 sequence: CASSVRLAASTDTQYF. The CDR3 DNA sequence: TGTGCCAGCAGTGTCAGACTAGCAGCCAGCACAGATACGCAGTATTTT.

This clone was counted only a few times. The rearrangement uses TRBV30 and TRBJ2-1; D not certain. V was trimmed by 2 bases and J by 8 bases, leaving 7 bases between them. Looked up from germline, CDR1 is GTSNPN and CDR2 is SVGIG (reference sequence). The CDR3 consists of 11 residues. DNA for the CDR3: TGTGCCTGGAGTAGCAGATATGAGCAGTTCTTC. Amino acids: CAWSSRYEQFF. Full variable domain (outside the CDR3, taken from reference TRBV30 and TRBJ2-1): SQTIHQWPATLVQPVGSPLSLECTVEGTSNPNLYWYRQAAGRGLQLLFYSVGIGQISSEVPQNLSASRPQDRQFILSSKKLLLSDSGFYLCAWSSRYEQFFGPGTRLTVL.

For the CDR3, the DNA is TGTGCCAGCTCCGGGACTAGCGGGAGTAGGAACTACAATGAGCAGTTCTTC. This gives the protein CASSGTSGSRNYNEQFF. The chain employs TRBV9 and TRBJ2-1, with 14 bases that match TRBD2. The CDR3 runs 17 residues. V lost 7 bases and J lost 3; bases outside the gene matches: 9. Germline V gene data show CDR1 as SGDLS and CDR2 as YYNGEE.

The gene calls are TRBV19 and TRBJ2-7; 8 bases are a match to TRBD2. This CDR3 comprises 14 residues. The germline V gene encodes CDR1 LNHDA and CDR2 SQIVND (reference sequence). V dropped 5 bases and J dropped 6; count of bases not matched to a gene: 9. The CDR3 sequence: CASSFTSGSGEQYF. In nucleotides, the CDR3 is TGTGCCAGTAGTTTCACCAGCGGGAGTGGCGAGCAGTACTTC.

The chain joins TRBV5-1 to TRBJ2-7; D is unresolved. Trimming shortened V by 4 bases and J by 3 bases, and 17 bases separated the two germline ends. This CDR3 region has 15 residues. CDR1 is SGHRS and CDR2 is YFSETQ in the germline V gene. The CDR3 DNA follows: TGCGCCAGCAGCGCCGAGGCCCGGTCGGTCTACGAGCAGTACTTC. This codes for CASSAEARSVYEQYF.

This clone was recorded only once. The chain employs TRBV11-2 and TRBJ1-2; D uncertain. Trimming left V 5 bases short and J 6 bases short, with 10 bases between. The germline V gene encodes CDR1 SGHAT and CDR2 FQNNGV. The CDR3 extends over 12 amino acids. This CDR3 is CASSPRWDGYTF. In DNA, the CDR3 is TGTGCCAGCAGCCCACGGTGGGATGGCTACACCTTC.

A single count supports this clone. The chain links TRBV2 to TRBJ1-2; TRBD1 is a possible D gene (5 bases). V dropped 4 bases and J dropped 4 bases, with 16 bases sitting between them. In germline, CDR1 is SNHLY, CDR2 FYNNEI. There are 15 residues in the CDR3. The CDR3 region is CASSASRGETYGYTF. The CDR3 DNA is TGTGCCAGCAGTGCTTCCCGGGGGGAAACCTATGGCTACACCTTC.

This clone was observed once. The DNA for the CDR3 is TGTGCCAGCAGCCAAGAGACAGGGGCGGCCTACAATGAGCAGTTCTTC. It is translated as CASSQETGAAYNEQFF. The chain joins TRBV4-2 to TRBJ2-1; TRBD1 aligns across 8 bases. The CDR3 is made up of 16 amino acids. CDR1 LGHNA and CDR2 YNFKEQ come from the germline V gene. J was trimmed by 2 bases and V by 0 bases; bases with no gene match: 3.